This is a list of T cell receptor beta chains from one sample in a study of blood T cell repertoires in COVID-19. The method was immunoSEQ multiplex PCR; TCRdb's version includes in-frame clones alone and lacks a portion of them. This table has about 74,000 clones, around 86% appearing once. Sequences were obtained from peripheral blood. The source is a woman of 80 years or more with active or convalescent COVID-19. CDR3s include the opening cysteine and the closing phenylalanine or tryptophan.

cdr3_length j_call v_call cdr3_aa
12 TRBJ1-2 TRBV10-3 CAIAGTGYGYTF
18 TRBJ2-3 TRBV5-1 CASSPQVLAGGLPDTQYF
14 TRBJ2-2 TRBV2 CASSETTGTGELFF
13 TRBJ1-1 TRBV12-3/TRBV12-4 CASSSTGYTEAFF
13 TRBJ2-7 TRBV6-2/TRBV6-3 CASSYTDPNEQYF
14 TRBJ1-6 TRBV5-1 CASSLGTPNSPLHF
14 TRBJ1-2 TRBV7-2 CASSLLGQNYGYTF
16 TRBJ1-4 TRBV28 CASRTGLWLGDEKLFF
11 TRBJ1-5 TRBV20-1 CSLGGDQPQHF
15 TRBJ2-1 TRBV5-5 CASSPWAGGYNEQFF
10 TRBJ1-2 TRBV20-1 CSANHFPSTF
14 TRBJ2-6 TRBV27 CATAGQSGANVLTF
15 TRBJ2-3 TRBV9 CASSVLAGGPDTQYF
17 TRBJ1-1 TRBV10-1 CASTRFWGDLGGTEAFF
15 TRBJ1-2 TRBV15 CATSRAGRENYGYTF
15 TRBJ2-7 TRBV19 CASSIGQGGVYEQYF
16 TRBJ2-3 TRBV28 CASSFTGRGRSDTQYF
16 TRBJ2-2 TRBV11-3 CASSLEQGAHTGELFF
16 TRBJ2-7 TRBV6-5 CASSYFQGGDTYEQYF
16 TRBJ1-1 TRBV11-2 CASSFDRGRRNTEAFF
13 TRBJ2-2 TRBV29-1 CSVASSGAGELFF
17 TRBJ1-3 TRBV5-1 CASSLLSPRLAGNTIYF
12 TRBJ1-1 TRBV29-1 CSGTGMNTEAFF
15 TRBJ1-5 TRBV5-1 CASRNTGTENQPQHF
13 TRBJ2-5 TRBV5-4 CASSLDRRETQYF
14 TRBJ2-7 TRBV4-3 CASSQGTGLYEQYF
16 TRBJ2-7 TRBV5-1 CASRREPGQGSYEQYF
13 TRBJ1-1 TRBV6-4 CASSHQGGTEAFF
13 TRBJ2-7 TRBV11-3 CASSLFGGYEQYF
14 TRBJ1-5 TRBV30 CAWGGQPSNQPQHF
14 TRBJ1-6 TRBV28 CASSVDRNNSPLHF
12 TRBJ1-1 TRBV11-2 CASSPGGYEAFF
14 TRBJ1-1 TRBV7-2 CASSYHDRDTEAFF
14 TRBJ1-5 TRBV21-1 CASSKSPGNQPQHF
14 TRBJ1-1 TRBV20-1 CSASYRGRNAEAFF
13 TRBJ2-4 TRBV19 CATRDREMDIQYF
15 TRBJ1-5 TRBV5-5 CASSFRGASNQPQHF
13 TRBJ1-1 TRBV29-1 CSVETTANTEAFF
14 TRBJ1-4 TRBV6-5 CASSQDRGEEKLFF
15 TRBJ2-7 TRBV7-9 CASSATGMASYEQYF
14 TRBJ1-6 TRBV7-9 CASSLTGGDSPLHF
14 TRBJ2-1 TRBV5-4 CASSPGTRPYEQFF
15 TRBJ1-2 TRBV7-2 CASSFPLGQGNGYTF
14 TRBJ1-4 TRBV7-9 CASSALSTNEKLFF